These T cell receptor beta chains were read from a single sample in a study of vaccination and CD4 T cells after COVID-19. TCRdb fed the PCR reads into MiXCR, producing one record per CDR3 protein. This table holds some 15,000 distinct CDR3 sequences, 53% found once. Their target antigens are unknown. Material for sequencing was CD4+ T cells from blood, cultured in vitro. All receptors come from a human donor who had recovered from COVID-19. Each CDR3 is given with its conserved first and last residue. Each record gives: clone size, J gene, V gene, D gene, CDR3 DNA, CDR3 protein. A D gene is named only where the DNA matches it firmly. Only part of the rows carry a size: once, few, many, or a class if the clone is expanded.

clone size: .
J gene: TRBJ1-1
V gene: TRBV19
D gene: TRBD1
CDR3 DNA: TGTGCCAGTAGTACCTTACGGGGACAGGGGACCGCTGAAGCTTTCTTT
CDR3 protein: CASSTLRGQGTAEAFF

clone size: .
J gene: TRBJ1-5
V gene: TRBV6-5
D gene: TRBD1
CDR3 DNA: TGTGCCAGCAGTTACCCCGGACAGGGCCTTTATCAGCCCCAGCATTTT
CDR3 protein: CASSYPGQGLYQPQHF

clone size: .
J gene: TRBJ2-6
V gene: TRBV28
D gene: .
CDR3 DNA: TGTGCCAGCACGAAGGGGGCTGGGGCCAACGTCCTGACTTTC
CDR3 protein: CASTKGAGANVLTF

clone size: few
J gene: TRBJ2-4
V gene: TRBV19
D gene: .
CDR3 DNA: TGTGCCAGTAGTAGAGGGGGAACCTCCAAAAACATTCAGTACTTC
CDR3 protein: CASSRGGTSKNIQYF

clone size: .
J gene: TRBJ1-6
V gene: TRBV7-3
D gene: TRBD1
CDR3 DNA: TGTGCCAGCAGCTTAGGGACAGTAAATTCACCCCTCCACTTT
CDR3 protein: CASSLGTVNSPLHF

clone size: few
J gene: TRBJ1-2
V gene: TRBV6-1
D gene: .
CDR3 DNA: TGTGCCAGCAGACAGATAGGGACAAGCTATGGCTACACCTTC
CDR3 protein: CASRQIGTSYGYTF

clone size: few
J gene: TRBJ1-6
V gene: TRBV7-9
D gene: .
CDR3 DNA: TGTGCCAGCAGCGCAACAGGGTCTGGGTCTTCACCCCTCCACTTT
CDR3 protein: CASSATGSGSSPLHF

clone size: .
J gene: TRBJ2-1
V gene: TRBV20-1
D gene: .
CDR3 DNA: TGCAGTGCTAGCGGGGGCGGGGCCTACAATGAGCAGTTCTTC
CDR3 protein: CSASGGGAYNEQFF

clone size: .
J gene: TRBJ1-5
V gene: TRBV7-8
D gene: .
CDR3 DNA: TGTGCCAGCAGCCCCTTAACAGGGATCAATCAGCCCCAGCATTTT
CDR3 protein: CASSPLTGINQPQHF

clone size: .
J gene: TRBJ2-5
V gene: TRBV18
D gene: TRBD1
CDR3 DNA: TGTGCCAGCTCACCACCGAGACAGGGTGGAGAGACCCAGTACTTC
CDR3 protein: CASSPPRQGGETQYF

clone size: .
J gene: TRBJ1-2
V gene: TRBV28
D gene: TRBD1
CDR3 DNA: TGTGCCAGCAGGAATCCGGGACAGTACTATGGCTACACCTTC
CDR3 protein: CASRNPGQYYGYTF

clone size: .
J gene: TRBJ1-2
V gene: TRBV19
D gene: TRBD1
CDR3 DNA: TGTGCCAGTAGGTCCGGGACAGGGGGCTATGGCTACACCTTC
CDR3 protein: CASRSGTGGYGYTF

clone size: .
J gene: TRBJ1-2
V gene: TRBV28
D gene: .
CDR3 DNA: TGTGCCTTGAAACCCGGGACGGCTAACTATGGCTACACCTTC
CDR3 protein: CALKPGTANYGYTF

clone size: .
J gene: TRBJ2-7
V gene: TRBV27
D gene: .
CDR3 DNA: TGTGCCAGCAGCCCCGGTCCCATTAGCGAGCAGTACTTC
CDR3 protein: CASSPGPISEQYF

clone size: .
J gene: TRBJ2-4
V gene: TRBV12-3/TRBV12-4
D gene: .
CDR3 DNA: TGTGCCAGCAGCACAGGGTTGAGTGCCAAAAACATTCAGTACTTC
CDR3 protein: CASSTGLSAKNIQYF

clone size: .
J gene: TRBJ2-2
V gene: TRBV19
D gene: .
CDR3 DNA: TGTGCCAGTAGGGGGGCCCGGGTTCGGGGGGCCGGGGAGCTGTTTTTT
CDR3 protein: CASRGARVRGAGELFF

clone size: .
J gene: TRBJ1-2
V gene: TRBV7-9
D gene: .
CDR3 DNA: TGTGCCAGCAGCTTAGGGCAGGGTGACTATGGCTACACCTTC
CDR3 protein: CASSLGQGDYGYTF

clone size: .
J gene: TRBJ1-5
V gene: TRBV2
D gene: .
CDR3 DNA: TGTGCCAGCAGTAGACAGAGAGAGAGCAATCAGCCCCAGCATTTT
CDR3 protein: CASSRQRESNQPQHF

clone size: .
J gene: TRBJ1-5
V gene: TRBV19
D gene: .
CDR3 DNA: TGTGCCAGTAGTATTGGCCGCAATCCGAATCAGCCCCAGCATTTT
CDR3 protein: CASSIGRNPNQPQHF

clone size: once
J gene: TRBJ2-6
V gene: TRBV5-1
D gene: .
CDR3 DNA: TGCGCCAGCAGCTTCTCATGGGTGGCTGGGGCCAACGTCCTGACTTTC
CDR3 protein: CASSFSWVAGANVLTF

clone size: .
J gene: TRBJ1-1
V gene: TRBV19
D gene: .
CDR3 DNA: TGTGCCAGTAGTATAGGACTTGAAGCTTTCTTT
CDR3 protein: CASSIGLEAFF

clone size: .
J gene: TRBJ1-3
V gene: TRBV2
D gene: .
CDR3 DNA: TGTGCCAGCAGTGAAACCCCGCAGCCGTGGGGGAACACCATATATTTT
CDR3 protein: CASSETPQPWGNTIYF